Below, one T cell receptor (beta chain) is given with its context. Its antigen is unknown. No much larger clone is present one base from it, and per-base qualities are unavailable. V was cut back by 1 base and J by 0 bases, leaving a gap of 11 bases between them. The CDR3 contains 17 residues, cysteine and phenylalanine counted. Just CDR3 DNA is preserved here, 51 bases in frame from base 1. CDR1 and CDR2, per the germline V gene, are SGHRS and YFSETQ. The data stem from a study of CD8 T cells in ankylosing spondylitis (dated by TCRdb to the late 2010s). Background on the whole study: The study set out to find disease-linked TCR variants by profiling T cell receptor beta repertoires in ankylosing spondylitis patients and healthy donors. The full study cohort was made up of about 25 ankylosing spondylitis patients and about a hundred healthy donors. Peripheral blood samples were taken, and synovial fluid was additionally collected from ankylosing spondylitis patients.

Results the study describes overall, beyond this receptor: Significant enrichment of the disease-linked clones was reported in matched synovial fluid samples from ankylosing spondylitis patients. The disease-linked clones showed a CD8+ phenotype and occurred at relatively low frequencies in peripheral blood. A TCR beta motif of several highly homologous amino acid variants appeared characteristic of blood from ankylosing spondylitis patients. Some of the motif variants had been reported before in the synovial fluid and blood of reactive arthritis patients, a finding that suggests common disease-initiation mechanisms.

Reads for this sample came from an Illumina HiSeq 2500. Quantitative 5'-RACE with molecular barcodes was the method used to prepare the TCR beta libraries. As for the authors' bioinformatics: A new computational method based on a probabilistic model of VDJ rearrangement was used to identify disease-linked TCR variants. TCRdb ran its own pipeline on the public reads, namely fastp trimming at Q25 and MiXCR clone calling, and kept in-frame beta chains. Every distinct CDR3 protein forms one entry, paired with its most common genes and DNA. TCRdb assigned the V and J calls; the authors' analysis was not used. For this sample there are about 260,000 distinct CDR3 sequences; approximately 20% appear just once. Under 8.5% of the sample rests with the top ten.

The sequencing sample was made of blood, either unsorted or a sorted T cell fraction (not recorded which). The V and J genes are TRBV5-1 and TRBJ1-6; no D gene is confidently identified. The sequence was obtained from a male donor with ankylosing spondylitis or in good health (not recorded which). Read as DNA, the sequence is TGCGCCAGCAGCTTGCTCGGCAGAGCCTCCTATAATTCACCCCTCCACTTT. The translation is CASSLLGRASYNSPLHF. When the CDR3 is completed using the reference TRBV5-1 and TRBJ1-6 genes on either side, the full variable domain is KAGVTQTPRYLIKTRGQQVTLSCSPISGHRSVSWYQQTPGQGLQFLFEYFSETQRNKGNFPGRFSGRQFSNSRSEMNVSTLELGDSALYLCASSLLGRASYNSPLHFGNGTRLTVT.